Listed below are T cell receptor beta chains from one sample, sequenced in a study of cytotoxic CD8 clonotypes in ibrutinib-treated CLL. Generated by immunoSEQ multiplex PCR, the TCRdb table keeps only in-frame clones and is missing some. This table has about 200,000 clones, approximately 68% appearing once. The specimen was PBMCs, collected after 24 months of ibrutinib treatment. Receptor source: a human donor with chronic lymphocytic leukemia. Each CDR3 is given with its conserved first and last residue. D genes are given only for firm matches. Not every row has a clone size; where given, it reads once, few, many or a size class.

>TRBD1|14|TRBV7-9|.|TRBJ2-7
CASSFAGTDYEQYF
TGTGCCAGCAGCTTCGCCGGGACAGACTACGAGCAGTACTTC
>.|14|TRBV11-2|.|TRBJ2-7
CASSLQAGFYEQYF
TGTGCCAGCAGCTTACAAGCAGGATTCTACGAGCAGTACTTC
>TRBD1|16|TRBV11-2|few|TRBJ2-7
CASSLKKATGIREQYF
TGTGCCAGCAGCTTAAAAAAGGCGACAGGGATCAGGGAGCAGTACTTC
>TRBD2|15|TRBV5-1|.|TRBJ2-5
CASSLGTSGRETQYF
TGCGCCAGCAGCTTAGGGACTAGCGGGAGGGAGACCCAGTACTTC
>.|13|TRBV5-4|.|TRBJ1-2
CASSLAQGGGYTF
TGTGCCAGCAGCTTGGCGCAGGGAGGAGGCTACACCTTC
>TRBD2|17|TRBV29-1|.|TRBJ2-3
CSVMGLADWAATDTQYF
TGCAGCGTTATGGGACTAGCGGATTGGGCTGCCACAGATACGCAGTATTTT
>.|12|TRBV10-3|once|TRBJ2-1
CATHGDYNEQFF
TGTGCTACCCACGGGGATTACAATGAGCAGTTCTTC
>TRBD1|15|TRBV9|few|TRBJ1-1
CASSAGTGGVTEAFF
TGTGCCAGCAGCGCGGGGACAGGGGGGGTCACTGAAGCTTTCTTT
>TRBD1|15|TRBV5-4|.|TRBJ1-4
CASSTGQGAPGKLFF
TGTGCCAGCAGCACAGGACAGGGGGCTCCGGGGAAACTGTTTTTT
>TRBD2|17|TRBV27|.|TRBJ2-2
CASSLSAGGRDTGELFF
TGTGCCAGCAGTTTATCGGCGGGAGGTAGGGACACCGGGGAGCTGTTTTTT
>.|15|TRBV5-1|.|TRBJ2-1
CASSLVLEWYNEQFF
TGCGCCAGCAGCTTGGTCCTCGAGTGGTACAATGAGCAGTTCTTC
>.|14|TRBV4-2|.|TRBJ1-2
CASSQERLIYGYTF
TGTGCCAGCAGCCAAGAGCGTCTGATTTATGGCTACACCTTC
>TRBD2|16|TRBV6-5|.|TRBJ2-1
CASSWGLAASYNEQFF
TGTGCCAGCAGTTGGGGACTAGCGGCCTCCTACAATGAGCAGTTCTTC
>TRBD1|13|TRBV2|.|TRBJ1-1
CASSASGGTEAFF
TGTGCCAGCAGTGCCTCAGGGGGTACTGAAGCTTTCTTT
>.|13|TRBV30|.|TRBJ2-2
CAWRWGRVGELFF
TGTGCCTGGAGATGGGGGCGGGTCGGGGAGCTGTTTTTT
>.|14|TRBV4-2|.|TRBJ2-5
CASSQAGGRETQYF
TGTGCCAGCAGCCAAGCAGGGGGGAGAGAGACCCAGTACTTC
>.|15|TRBV15|.|TRBJ2-7
CATSRRWGSSYEQYF
TGTGCCACCAGCAGGAGGTGGGGGAGCTCCTACGAGCAGTACTTC
>TRBD1|14|TRBV25-1|few|TRBJ2-7
CASSESDRDHEQYF
TGTGCCAGCAGTGAATCCGACAGGGACCACGAGCAGTACTTC
>.|17|TRBV4-3|.|TRBJ2-1
CASSQDRWAGPYNEQFF
TGCGCCAGCAGCCAAGATCGTTGGGCGGGACCGTACAATGAGCAGTTCTTC
>.|15|TRBV27|once|TRBJ2-5
CASADLGRGTETQYF
TGTGCCAGCGCCGACCTCGGCAGGGGTACAGAGACCCAGTACTTC
>.|16|TRBV11-2|.|TRBJ2-3
CASSLVTGHYTDTQYF
TGTGCCAGCAGCTTAGTAACGGGACATTACACAGATACGCAGTATTTT
>TRBD1|17|TRBV18|.|TRBJ2-7
CASSPPSTTGKIDEQYF
TGTGCCAGCTCACCGCCTAGCACGACAGGGAAAATCGACGAGCAGTACTTC
>.|17|TRBV11-1|.|TRBJ2-5
CASSPGQATLGQETQYF
TGTGCCAGCAGCCCGGGACAAGCCACCCTCGGACAAGAGACCCAGTACTTC
>.|16|TRBV25-1|.|TRBJ2-4
CASSLQGSGAKNIQYF
TGTGCCAGCAGCCTACAGGGCTCTGGGGCCAAAAACATTCAGTACTTC
>TRBD1|14|TRBV2|.|TRBJ2-7
CASSTIGGQALQYF
TGTGCCAGCAGTACAATAGGGGGACAGGCTCTACAGTACTTC
>.|16|TRBV27|.|TRBJ1-2
CASSLRPQGSNYGYTF
TGTGCCAGCAGTTTACGGCCCCAGGGGTCGAACTATGGCTACACCTTC
>TRBD2|15|TRBV6-5|once|TRBJ2-2
CASRETSGYTGELFF
TGTGCCAGCAGGGAGACTAGCGGTTATACCGGGGAGCTGTTTTTT
>TRBD2|15|TRBV9|.|TRBJ2-1
CASSSGLAGQNEQFF
TGTGCCAGCAGTTCGGGACTAGCGGGGCAGAATGAGCAGTTCTTC
>TRBD1|18|TRBV30|.|TRBJ2-3
CAWSVGTGGYASTDTQYF
TGTGCCTGGAGTGTCGGGACAGGGGGCTACGCTAGCACAGATACGCAGTATTTT
>.|12|TRBV10-3|.|TRBJ2-3
CATKEFTDTQYF
TGTGCCACGAAGGAGTTCACAGATACGCAGTATTTT
>.|12|TRBV6-1|.|TRBJ1-2
CASSDRFFGYTF
TGTGCCAGCAGTGATAGATTTTTTGGCTACACCTTC
>.|14|TRBV5-4|.|TRBJ1-1
CASSLLREATEAFF
TGTGCCAGCAGCTTGTTGAGGGAGGCCACTGAAGCTTTCTTT
>.|14|TRBV4-2|.|TRBJ1-3
CASSPPEIGNTIYF
TGTGCCAGCAGCCCTCCGGAAATTGGAAACACCATATATTTT
>.|14|TRBV4-1|.|TRBJ2-7
CASSQGALSYEQYF
TGCGCCAGCAGCCAAGGGGCCCTGTCCTACGAGCAGTACTTC
>.|13|TRBV11-3|.|TRBJ2-1
CASSFERGNEQFF
TGTGCCAGCAGCTTCGAAAGGGGGAATGAGCAGTTCTTC
>.|14|TRBV28|.|TRBJ2-7
CASSFATGDYEQYF
TGTGCCAGCAGTTTTGCTACGGGGGACTACGAGCAGTACTTC
>.|17|TRBV4-2|.|TRBJ1-4
CASSQDKGRTTNEKLFF
TGTGCCAGCAGCCAAGATAAGGGAAGAACAACTAATGAAAAACTGTTTTTT
>TRBD2|14|TRBV7-6|.|TRBJ2-7
CASSFSGSHVEQYF
TGTGCCAGCAGCTTTAGCGGGAGTCATGTCGAGCAGTACTTC
>TRBD1|16|TRBV18|once|TRBJ1-2
CASSGLLTGDNYGYTF
TGTGCCAGCTCAGGCCTTTTGACAGGGGATAACTATGGCTACACCTTC
>TRBD2|16|TRBV11-2|many|TRBJ2-7
CASSLVGEGLTDEQYF
TGTGCCAGCAGCTTAGTGGGGGAGGGTTTGACCGACGAGCAGTACTTC
>.|14|TRBV15|.|TRBJ1-5
CATSSGGPLQPQHF
TGTGCCACCAGCAGCGGAGGCCCCCTTCAGCCCCAGCATTTT
>TRBD1|14|TRBV5-1|.|TRBJ2-5
CASSTAGTEETQYF
TGCGCCAGCAGCACCGCCGGGACAGAAGAGACCCAGTACTTC
>.|13|TRBV5-4|.|TRBJ1-1
CASSLALNTEAFF
TGTGCCAGCAGCTTGGCCTTGAACACTGAAGCTTTCTTT
>.|13|TRBV30|.|TRBJ2-2
CAWSTQPTGELFF
TGTGCCTGGAGTACACAACCCACCGGGGAGCTGTTTTTT
>TRBD2|17|TRBV9|once|TRBJ2-2
CASSIGTSGMNTGELFF
TGTGCCAGCAGCATCGGGACTAGCGGGATGAACACCGGGGAGCTGTTTTTT
>TRBD1|12|TRBV27|.|TRBJ2-7
CATGQGNYEQYF
TGTGCCACTGGACAGGGGAACTACGAGCAGTACTTC
>.|18|TRBV19|.|TRBJ1-5
CASRKRGRESNPNQPQHF
TGTGCCAGTAGAAAGCGCGGCAGGGAATCTAACCCCAATCAGCCCCAGCATTTT
>TRBD1|20|TRBV27|.|TRBJ2-4
CASSLRGTGGRQGSKNIQYF
TGTGCCAGCAGTTTACGTGGGACAGGGGGCCGGCAGGGGAGCAAAAACATTCAGTACTTC
>.|16|TRBV7-9|few|TRBJ2-1
CASSRGLGGYPNEQFF
TGTGCCAGCAGCCGAGGCCTGGGTGGTTATCCGAATGAGCAGTTCTTC
>TRBD2|18|TRBV9|.|TRBJ2-3
CASTKGLAGGPSTDTQYF
TGTGCCAGCACCAAGGGGTTAGCGGGAGGGCCTAGCACAGATACGCAGTATTTT
>.|15|TRBV9|few|TRBJ2-3
CASSVVDVSTDTQYF
TGTGCCAGCAGCGTAGTCGATGTTAGCACAGATACGCAGTATTTT
>.|15|TRBV2|few|TRBJ1-4
CASRERTVNNEKLFF
TGTGCCAGCAGAGAGAGGACAGTTAATAATGAAAAACTGTTTTTT
>.|14|TRBV11-2|few|TRBJ2-7
CASSLNPQAYEQYF
TGTGCCAGCAGCTTAAACCCACAGGCCTACGAGCAGTACTTC
>.|17|TRBV30|.|TRBJ1-5
CAWSVRGVGLVDQPQHF
TGTGCCTGGAGTGTACGTGGTGTGGGTTTGGTGGATCAGCCCCAGCATTTT